The T cell receptor (beta chain) under discussion was sequenced for a study of shared T cell receptors in the human thymus (dated by TCRdb to 2020 to 2022). Some background on the complete study: The study examined how self-reactive, shared T-cell receptor alpha chains are generated in the human thymus.

Germline trimming amounts to 5 bases on V and 13 bases on J, with 7 as the count of junction bases outside the gene matches. CDR1 MNHEY and CDR2 SMNVEV are derived from the germline V gene (reference sequence). The CDR3 goes from the cysteine to the phenylalanine over 14 residues. Only the CDR3 DNA is retained, 42 bases long and in frame from the first base. As regards this clone: Its antigen remains unidentified. No much larger clone exists at a distance of one base, and base qualities are not known.

The library was built by means of the immunoSEQ multiplex PCR assay. In its TCRdb copy, this immuneACCESS table keeps in-frame sequences only and misses some clones. Where compared with another copy, unresolved V genes explain less than half of these, and the others have no known cause. A total of some 720,000 clones appear in this sample, 88% of them only once. The top ten clonotypes cover 0.0095% to 0.013% of the sample. These data were also filed under a second study, of human thymus T cells. As noted in the second study: Donors were immunologically healthy infants undergoing open corrective cardiac surgery for congenital heart defects in Finland. Thymus tissue was collected as surgical resects that were removed during corrective cardiac surgery. Both the thymic and the peripheral blood repertoires appeared to show biased V and J gene segment usage. The related research found that thymic TCR repertoires overlapped highly between unrelated individuals. The study described the TCR alpha and beta repertoires in roughly 8 infant thymus samples and a few matching peripheral blood samples. The infant donors were about 7 to 244 days old, and the cohort included more than five males and two females. Thymocytes were freed from the tissue by mechanical means and kept at -70 degrees C as pellets of roughly 9-34 million cells. A QIAsymphony instrument was used to extract genomic DNA from frozen cell pellets. The immunoSEQ multiplex PCR assay was used to amplify the TCRB and TCRAD loci from a standardized amount of quality-controlled genomic DNA. The V(D)J region was spanned by amplicons of a length sufficient to cover the CDR3 and to identify V and J genes. Amplicon sequencing was performed on an Illumina platform through the commercial immunoSEQ service. Primer bias and sequencing errors were corrected as previously described, and TCRAD and TCRB were defined on the basis of the IMGT database. The repertoires were analysed using immunoSEQ Analyzer 3.0 and VDJTools for basic statistics, V/J segment usage, diversity estimates, rarefaction and pairwise overlap. Chao1, ChaoE, Efron-Thisted, Shannon and inverse Simpson indices were used to estimate diversity, which was also estimated on datasets down-sampled to the smallest sample. For repertoire overlap, CDR3 nucleotide sequence, V gene and J gene had to match strictly, and clustering was done by Jaccard-based multidimensional scaling. Thymus samples yielded on average around 810,000 unique TCRB clonotypes, compared with roughly 92,000 from blood samples.

The sequencing sample was made of thymocytes. This receptor was obtained from a boy younger than two with a congenital heart defect. Donor details come from another sample of the same person, matched by shared clones. The chain is encoded by TRBV27 joined to TRBJ2-1; 14 nucleotides in the junction match TRBD2. The CDR3 sequence is CASSAGLAGGPQFF. The DNA sequence follows: TGTGCCAGCAGTGCAGGACTAGCGGGAGGTCCTCAGTTCTTC.